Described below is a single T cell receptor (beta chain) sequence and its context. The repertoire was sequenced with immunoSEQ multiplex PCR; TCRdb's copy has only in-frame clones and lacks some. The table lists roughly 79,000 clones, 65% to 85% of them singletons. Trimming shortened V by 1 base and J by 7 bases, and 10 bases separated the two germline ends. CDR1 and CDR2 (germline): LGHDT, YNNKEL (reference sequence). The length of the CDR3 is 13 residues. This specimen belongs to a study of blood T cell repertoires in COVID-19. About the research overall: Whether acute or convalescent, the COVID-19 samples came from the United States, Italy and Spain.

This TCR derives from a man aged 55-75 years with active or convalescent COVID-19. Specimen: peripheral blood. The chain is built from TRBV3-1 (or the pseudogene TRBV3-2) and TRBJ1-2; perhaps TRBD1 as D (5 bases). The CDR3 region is CASSQGREAGYTF. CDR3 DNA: TGTGCCAGCAGCCAAGGCAGGGAGGCTGGCTACACCTTC.